This T cell receptor (beta chain) was found in a study of cytomegalovirus exposure and HLA in healthy donors. Study-level points and caveats: The likely origin of a cluster of highly shared sequence variants was a sequencing artifact.

PCR employed 60 Vbeta and 13 Jbeta primers. The data were produced by immunoSEQ multiplex PCR, yet TCRdb's version contains in-frame clones alone and is incomplete. The repertoire includes 200,000 to 250,000 clones, roughly 87% of them detected once, and around 5.4% sits in the top ten. With regard to this clone: Its antigen is as yet unknown.

This TCR was sampled from a woman in her thirties or forties in good health and CMV-seropositive. The source material was PBMCs.

CDR3 DNA sequence: TGCGCCAGCATGCCCGGGAGATCTGGAAACACCATATATTTT. Encoded protein: CASMPGRSGNTIYF. The rearrangement links TRBV5-1 to TRBJ1-3; D is unresolved. The V gene lost 6 bases and the J gene lost 1 base, with 11 bases spanning the gap. Germline CDR1 reads SGHRS; CDR2 reads YFSETQ. The CDR3 is 14 amino acids.